This T cell receptor (beta chain) was sequenced in a study of CD8 T cells in ankylosing spondylitis. Construction of TCR beta libraries was performed using quantitative 5'-RACE with molecular barcodes. TCRdb used MiXCR to reprocess the 5' RACE reads, holding one entry per CDR3 protein. The sample contains 150,000 to 200,000 distinct CDR3 sequences, around 19% of which appear only once. As to this clonotype: Its antigen is unknown.

Findings of the study overall: Disease-linked clones bore a CD8+ phenotype and were relatively rare in peripheral blood. In ankylosing spondylitis patients, matched synovial fluid reportedly showed significant enrichment of disease-linked clones. Before this, some motif variants had been reported in reactive arthritis synovial fluid and blood.

Germline CDR1 reads KGHSH; CDR2 reads LQKENI. V lost 3 bases and J 0 bases, leaving 7 bases between the germline ends. CDR3 length: 14 amino acids. The sequenced sample consisted of blood, either unsorted or a sorted T cell fraction (not recorded which). The source is a male donor with ankylosing spondylitis or in good health (not recorded which). The chain links TRBV18 to TRBJ2-3; a weak D match, TRBD1 (6 bases). This chain's CDR3 is CASSPDRSTDTQYF. CDR3 nucleotides: TGTGCCAGCTCACCTGACAGGAGCACAGATACGCAGTATTTT.